The 22 T cell receptor beta chains given below trace back to one sample, sequenced in a study of OX40 agonist ivuxolimab in advanced cancers. Sequencing was performed with immunoSEQ multiplex PCR; in TCRdb, only in-frame clones are kept and a portion is missing. The sample has 77,000 or so clones; more than 70% are singletons. The sample consisted of CD4+ or CD8+ T cells sorted from blood, taken in a trial of the OX40 agonist ivuxolimab. The receptors stem from an adult with an advanced solid tumor such as melanoma, head and neck, liver or kidney cancer.

The rearrangement joins TRBV11-2 to TRBJ2-3, with D perhaps matching TRBD1 (6 bases). The V and J ends lost 7 bases and 1 base respectively, with 12 bases between them. The CDR3 length is 14 residues. In germline, CDR1 is SGHAT, CDR2 FQNNGV. CDR3 residues: CASTPGAGTDTQYF. CDR3 nucleotides: TGTGCCAGCACCCCAGGGGCCGGCACAGATACGCAGTATTTT. The full variable domain, in which reference TRBV11-2 and TRBJ2-3 provide the parts outside the CDR3, is EAGVAQSPRYKIIEKRQSVAFWCNPISGHATLYWYQQILGQGPKLLIQFQNNGVVDDSQLPKDRFSAERLKGVDSTLKIQPAKLEDSAVYLCASTPGAGTDTQYFGPGTRLTVL.

The gene calls are TRBV6-1 and TRBJ1-2; 7 bases agree with TRBD1. Germline CDR1 reads MNHNS; CDR2 reads SASEGT. This CDR3 has 14 residues. J lost 5 bases, V lost 4 bases, and 7 bases had no gene match. The CDR3 nucleotides read TGTGCCAGCAGTGTCTCAGGGGGGCGGTATGGCTACACCTTC. This translates into CASSVSGGRYGYTF.

CDR3 DNA: TGTGCCACCAGCCTGGGGCCACAGGGAGGAGAGACCCAGTACTTC. It encodes CATSLGPQGGETQYF. The chain couples TRBV15 to TRBJ2-5, with D possibly called TRBD1 or TRBD2 (6 bases each). The CDR3 consists of 15 residues. The ends were cut back, 5 bases at V and 4 bases at J, with 17 bases in the middle. From germline, CDR1 is LNHNV and CDR2 YYDKDF (reference sequence). The full variable domain, its missing parts supplied by reference TRBV15 and TRBJ2-5, is DAMVIQNPRYQVTQFGKPVTLSCSQTLNHNVMYWYQQKSSQAPKLLFHYYDKDFNNEADTPDNFQSRRPNTSFCFLDIRSPGLGDTAMYLCATSLGPQGGETQYFGPGTRLLVL.

The chain links TRBV4-1 to TRBJ2-7, with 8 bases fitting TRBD1. The CDR3 covers 15 residues. Germline V gene sequence: CDR1 MGHRA, CDR2 YSYEKL. With V trimmed by 0 bases and J by 4 bases, 5 bases remained unmatched. The CDR3 loop is CASSQDGRGPYEQYF. The DNA for the CDR3 is TGCGCCAGCAGCCAAGATGGCAGGGGGCCATACGAGCAGTACTTC.

This chain connects TRBV28 to TRBJ1-2, with 7 bases fitting TRBD1. Germline V lookup: CDR1 MDHEN, CDR2 SYDVKM. Trimming took 2 bases from V and 6 from J; bases not matched to a gene: 9. This CDR3 has 15 amino acids. The CDR3 here is CASSLSRGQRNGYTF. Here the CDR3 DNA reads TGTGCCAGCAGTTTAAGCAGGGGACAGAGGAATGGCTACACCTTC.

This sequence joins TRBV19 and TRBJ2-1, with 8 bases fitting TRBD2. This CDR3 spans 17 amino acids. Germline CDR1 LNHDA, CDR2 SQIVND (reference sequence). V was pared by 0 bases and J by 6 bases, with 10 bases of the junction left unmatched. The CDR3: CASSIDYSGGPGNEQFF. In DNA form, the CDR3 reads TGTGCCAGTAGTATAGATTACTCGGGAGGGCCGGGCAATGAGCAGTTCTTC.

The rearrangement joins TRBV5-1 to TRBJ2-3, with TRBD1 matching over 7 bases. Trimming removed 7 bases from V and 4 bases from J; junction bases left unmatched: 12. CDR1 and CDR2 from the germline V gene are SGHRS and YFSETQ. The CDR3 has 15 residues. The CDR3 here is CASATDRVSSDTQYF. DNA of the CDR3: TGCGCCAGCGCGACCGACAGGGTTAGTTCAGATACGCAGTATTTT.

The rearrangement joins TRBV15 to TRBJ1-4; the D gene is possibly TRBD1 (5 bases). The CDR3 extends over 13 amino acids. V shed 8 bases and J shed 6 bases, with 13 bases lying between them. Per the germline V gene, CDR1 is LNHNV and CDR2 is YYDKDF (reference sequence). For the CDR3, the DNA is TGTGCCACCGCAGGGTTCAAGGATGAAAAACTGTTTTTT. It codes for CATAGFKDEKLFF.

The chain joins TRBV5-8 to TRBJ2-6; a possible D gene is TRBD2 (5 bases). The CDR3 spans 18 residues. V lost 7 bases and J lost 2, with 22 bases in between. Germline CDR1 is SGHTS and CDR2 is YDEGEE. The CDR3: CASRGYQLLAAGANVLTF. The CDR3 nucleotides read TGTGCCAGCCGAGGGTATCAGCTACTCGCTGCTGGGGCCAACGTCCTGACTTTC. Full variable domain (remainder filled in from reference TRBV5-8 and TRBJ2-6): EAGVTQSPTHLIKTRGQQATLRCSPISGHTSVYWYQQALGLGLQFLLWYDEGEERNRGNFPPRFSGRQFPNYSSELNVNALELEDSALYLCASRGYQLLAAGANVLTFGAGSRLTVL.

Concerning this clone itself: Other DNA sequences within the sample encode an identical CDR3. This rearrangement joins TRBV6-5 to TRBJ1-1; no clear D. Trimming pared 3 bases from V and 1 base from J, leaving 9 bases between. CDR1 and CDR2 from the germline V gene are MNHEY and SVGAGI. This CDR3 contains 14 residues. The CDR3: CASSYSPGNTEAFF. The CDR3 DNA sequence: TGTGCCAGCAGTTATAGTCCGGGGAACACTGAAGCTTTCTTT.

The CDR3 bases are TGTGCCAGCCTCCCCTCGAGCGGAGCCTACAATGAGCAGTTCTTC. Amino acid sequence: CASLPSSGAYNEQFF. V gene TRBV6-1 combines with J gene TRBJ2-1, with a tentative D call TRBD2 (5 bases). V lost 8 bases and J lost 2, with 16 bases in between. In germline, CDR1 is MNHNS, CDR2 SASEGT. This CDR3 region has 15 residues.

V gene TRBV7-2 combines with J gene TRBJ2-7; D not resolved. V lost 6 bases and J 6 bases, leaving 15 bases between the germline ends. This CDR3 contains 13 residues. CDR1 is SGHTA, CDR2 FQGNSA, per germline. The CDR3 sequence is CASSHKPLFEQYF. The DNA for the CDR3 is TGTGCCAGCAGTCACAAGCCCCTCTTCGAGCAGTACTTC.

This sequence joins TRBV7-3 and TRBJ2-2, with no clear D. Trimming took 4 bases from V and 5 from J, leaving 11 bases between them. This CDR3 spans 14 amino acids. Germline V gives CDR1 SGHTA, CDR2 FQGTGA. The CDR3 coding sequence is TGTGCCAGCAGCTCGGGCCTTGGGACCGGGGAGCTGTTTTTT. It yields the protein CASSSGLGTGELFF.

The gene calls are TRBV5-8 and TRBJ1-1, with D possibly matching TRBD1 (5 bases). V was cut by 7 bases and J by 8 bases, with 12 bases left in between. This CDR3 has 11 residues. Germline loops: CDR1 SGHTS, CDR2 YDEGEE. The CDR3: CASSRVSEAFF. The CDR3 DNA sequence: TGTGCCAGCTCCAGGGTGTCGGAAGCTTTCTTT.

The V and J genes are TRBV27 and TRBJ2-3; tentatively, D is TRBD2 (5 bases). V lost 3 bases, J lost 4 bases, and 8 bases lay in between. The length of the CDR3 is 13 residues. From germline, CDR1 is MNHEY and CDR2 SMNVEV (reference sequence). The CDR3 protein is CASSFREADTQYF. DNA of the CDR3: TGTGCCAGCAGTTTCCGGGAAGCAGATACGCAGTATTTT.

The V call is TRBV2, the J call TRBJ1-5, with D perhaps TRBD1 (5 bases). Between the trimmed V and J ends, which lost 8 bases and 4 bases, there was a span of 6 bases. Germline CDR1 reads SNHLY; CDR2 reads FYNNEI. The CDR3 has 11 residues. For the CDR3, the DNA is TGTGCCAGCGGGGGGAATCAGCCCCAGCATTTT. This gives the protein CASGGNQPQHF.

J is TRBJ1-1 and V is TRBV7-3; no firm D call. Looked up from germline, CDR1 is SGHTA and CDR2 is FQGTGA. The CDR3 is 13 residues long. Trimming took off 6 bases at V and 0 bases at J, with 8 bases between the two ends. CDR3 sequence: CASSLHMNTEAFF. CDR3 nucleotides: TGTGCCAGCAGTTTACACATGAACACTGAAGCTTTCTTT.

The rearrangement uses TRBV7-9 and TRBJ2-4, with D possibly TRBD1 on 6 matching bases. The CDR3 contains 15 residues. Germline V gives CDR1 SEHNR, CDR2 FQNEAQ (reference sequence). V shed 5 bases and J shed 6 bases, with 17 bases lying between them. The CDR3 here is CASSLQGLGTNIQYF. CDR3 DNA: TGTGCCAGCAGCCTCCAGGGGTTGGGGACAAACATTCAGTACTTC.

V gene TRBV23-1 combines with J gene TRBJ2-5, with 9 bases matching TRBD1. The J call is uncertain, as TRBJ2-7 better fits the DNA end. TRBV23-1 is recorded as an ORF, its role being uncertain. The CDR3 sequence is 16 residues long. The CDR3 region has the DNA TGCGCCAGCAGTCAATTTCGGACAGGGGCCTCCTACGAGCAGTACTTC. Amino acids: CASSQFRTGASYEQYF.

In nucleotides, the CDR3 is TGTGCCTGGAGTGTAGGCAGCCAAGAGACCCAGTACTTC. Translating gives CAWSVGSQETQYF. The chain has TRBV30 and TRBJ2-5, with unresolved D. CDR3 length: 13 residues. Germline values: CDR1 GTSNPN, CDR2 SVGIG (reference sequence). Trimming shortened V by 0 bases and J by 1 base, and 6 bases separated the two germline ends. Full variable domain (remainder filled in from reference TRBV30 and TRBJ2-5): SQTIHQWPATLVQPVGSPLSLECTVEGTSNPNLYWYRQAAGRGLQLLFYSVGIGQISSEVPQNLSASRPQDRQFILSSKKLLLSDSGFYLCAWSVGSQETQYFGPGTRLLVL.

The genes are TRBV18 and TRBJ1-2, with a weak D call TRBD1 (5 bases). The germline V and J ends were trimmed by 2 bases and 2 bases, with 6 bases remaining between them. Germline CDR1 KGHSH, CDR2 LQKENI. The CDR3 loop spans 13 amino acids. CDR3 nucleotide sequence: TGTGCCAGCTCACCAGACAGCAACTATGGCTACACCTTC. It yields the protein CASSPDSNYGYTF.

The chain links TRBV5-4 to TRBJ1-1, with D possibly being TRBD1 (6 bases). CDR3 length equals 13 residues. CDR1 is SGHNT, CDR2 YYREEE, per germline (reference sequence). Trimming removed 4 bases at V and 7 bases at J, with 14 bases between. This CDR3 is CASSPDSGVEAFF. The CDR3 nucleotides are TGTGCCAGCAGCCCCGACTCAGGGGTTGAAGCTTTCTTT. The full variable domain, in which reference TRBV5-4 and TRBJ1-1 provide the parts outside the CDR3, is ETGVTQSPTHLIKTRGQQVTLRCSSQSGHNTVSWYQQALGQGPQFIFQYYREEENGRGNFPPRFSGLQFPNYSSELNVNALELDDSALYLCASSPDSGVEAFFGQGTRLTVV.